This is a list of T cell receptor beta chains from one sample in a study of response to subunit inactivated influenza vaccine. TCRdb fed the RT-PCR reads into MiXCR, producing one record per CDR3 protein. The profile covers approximately 300,000 distinct CDR3 sequences, with 20% to 25% appearing a single time and 10% taken by the ten largest. This specimen consisted of PBMCs from blood, obtained approximately 22 months after vaccination. The receptor set was obtained from a man aged 50-75 years who received an inactivated influenza vaccine. The CDR3 runs from the conserved cysteine through the conserved F or W. Fields, in order: D gene, J gene, V gene, clone size, CDR3 DNA, CDR3 protein. D genes are given only for firm matches. Size tells how often a clone was seen (once, few, many) or the class of an expanded clone, and some rows leave it out.

>TRBD1|TRBJ1-5|TRBV6-1|few
TGTGCCAGCAGGGAAAGGGACAGGGGGCCTTATCAGCCCCAGCATTTT
CASRERDRGPYQPQHF
>-|TRBJ2-3|TRBV12-3/TRBV12-4|-
TGTGCCAGCAGTTTCCGCAGGGGACGAGAGACAGATACGCAGTATTTT
CASSFRRGRETDTQYF
>TRBD1|TRBJ1-1|TRBV27|-
TGTGCCAGCAGTTTATTGGGACAGGGGGACACTGAAGCTTTCTTT
CASSLLGQGDTEAFF
>TRBD2|TRBJ2-7|TRBV4-2|few
TGTGCCAGCAGCCAAGATAAGGCCGGGGGGGCTTACGAGCAGTACTTC
CASSQDKAGGAYEQYF
>TRBD2|TRBJ2-2|TRBV5-1|many
TGCGCCAGCAGCTCCCGAGCGCTAGCGGGGTTTCCCGGGGAGCTGTTTTTT
CASSSRALAGFPGELFF
>TRBD1|TRBJ1-1|TRBV7-9|few
TGTGCCAGCAGCTTAGGTTTAGGCGGGACAGAAGAAGCTTTCTTT
CASSLGLGGTEEAFF
>-|TRBJ2-3|TRBV6-5|-
TGTGCCAGCAGTTACTCCTCGGGGGCTACGCAGTATTTT
CASSYSSGATQYF
>TRBD2|TRBJ2-1|TRBV7-2|few
TGTGCCAGCAGGCGTGGACTAGCGGGGCACAATGAGCAGTTCTTC
CASRRGLAGHNEQFF
>-|TRBJ2-2|TRBV10-3|-
TGTGCCATCAGTGAGCCGAACCGGAACACCGGGGAGCTGTTTTTT
CAISEPNRNTGELFF
>TRBD1|TRBJ2-7|TRBV14|-
TGTGCCAGCAGCTGGACAGGGGGCGGCGAGCAGTACTTC
CASSWTGGGEQYF
>-|TRBJ1-5|TRBV11-2|-
TGTGCCAGCAGCTTAACGGGGCCCGGCAATCAGCCCCAGCATTTT
CASSLTGPGNQPQHF
>-|TRBJ1-2|TRBV7-8|few
TGTGCCAGCAGCTTCGGGGGCCCTGGCACCTTC
CASSFGGPGTF
>TRBD2|TRBJ2-1|TRBV5-6|-
TGTGCCAGCAGCTGGGGGACTAGCGGGAGTTCCTACAATGAGCAGTTCTTC
CASSWGTSGSSYNEQFF
>-|TRBJ1-5|TRBV6-2/TRBV6-3|-
TGTGCCAGCAGTTACTTACCGGGACTTAATCAGCCCCAGCATTTT
CASSYLPGLNQPQHF
>-|TRBJ2-5|TRBV29-1|-
TGCAGCGTTGGGGACCCGGGGACCCAGTACTTC
CSVGDPGTQYF
>-|TRBJ2-5|TRBV18|few
TGTGCCAGCTCACCACCGCTCGGGCACCAAGAGACCCAGTACTTC
CASSPPLGHQETQYF
>-|TRBJ2-7|TRBV11-2|-
TGTGCCAGCAGTTTTAATGACAGACCACTCCACTACGAGCAGTACTTC
CASSFNDRPLHYEQYF
>-|TRBJ2-1|TRBV7-9|-
TGTGCCAGCAGCTCCCGGCCCGACGGGCGGCAGTTCTTC
CASSSRPDGRQFF
>TRBD1|TRBJ1-2|TRBV20-1|many
TGCAGTACAGGGGGGGATAACTATGGCTACACCTTC
CSTGGDNYGYTF
>TRBD2|TRBJ2-1|TRBV11-2|-
TGTGCCAGCAGCTTAGGAGCGGGGCGAAACAATGAGCAGTTCTTC
CASSLGAGRNNEQFF
>-|TRBJ1-2|TRBV12-3/TRBV12-4|few
TGTGCCAGCAGTTTAGGGGACCACTATGGCTACACCTTC
CASSLGDHYGYTF
>-|TRBJ2-7|TRBV10-1|-
TGCGCCAGCAGTGAGTCGGCCGCACTTAGGAAGGCAAAGCCCTACGAGCAGTACTTC
CASSESAALRKAKPYEQYF
>-|TRBJ1-2|TRBV12-3/TRBV12-4|-
TGTGCCAGCAGTTTCGGGACTTATGGCTACACCTTC
CASSFGTYGYTF
>TRBD1|TRBJ1-5|TRBV2|many
TGTGCCAGCAGTTGGGGCAGGGGGCATCAGCCCCAGCATTTT
CASSWGRGHQPQHF
>-|TRBJ1-4|TRBV12-3/TRBV12-4|few
TGTGCCAGCAGTCCGGGGAGGGGGGCCCGGGAAAAACTGTTTTTT
CASSPGRGAREKLFF
>TRBD1|TRBJ2-7|TRBV29-1|-
TGCAGCGCCGCGGCTTGGACAGGGACCTACGAGCAGTACTTC
CSAAAWTGTYEQYF